A single TCR beta chain is shown here with its context. Original processing methods: Amplification with reference gene primers provided the estimates of nucleated cell counts. Here immunoSEQ multiplex PCR was the method, and the copy in TCRdb shows in-frame clones only, minus some. Clone size and V and J calls were adopted from that table, with D and trimming inferred from the DNA. The sample contains hundreds of thousands of clones, 88% of which appear only once. V was cut by 0 bases and J by 5 bases, with 12 bases left in between. The CDR3 has 15 residues. Germline values: CDR1 SGHTS, CDR2 YDEGEE. This entry belongs to a study of blood T cell repertoires in COVID-19. Study in general: Acute and convalescent COVID-19 specimens originated in the United States, Italy and Spain. The analysed material was cDNA or gDNA that came from T cells, B-cell-depleted T cells, or PBMCs.

Sequencing was performed on peripheral blood. The chain joins TRBV5-8 to TRBJ2-1, with D perhaps matching TRBD1 (7 bases). The receptor comes from a woman between 35 and 50 years old who had recovered from COVID-19. The CDR3 is CASSLGQGGDNEQFF. The CDR3 DNA reads as TGTGCCAGCAGCTTGGGGCAGGGGGGTGACAATGAGCAGTTCTTC.